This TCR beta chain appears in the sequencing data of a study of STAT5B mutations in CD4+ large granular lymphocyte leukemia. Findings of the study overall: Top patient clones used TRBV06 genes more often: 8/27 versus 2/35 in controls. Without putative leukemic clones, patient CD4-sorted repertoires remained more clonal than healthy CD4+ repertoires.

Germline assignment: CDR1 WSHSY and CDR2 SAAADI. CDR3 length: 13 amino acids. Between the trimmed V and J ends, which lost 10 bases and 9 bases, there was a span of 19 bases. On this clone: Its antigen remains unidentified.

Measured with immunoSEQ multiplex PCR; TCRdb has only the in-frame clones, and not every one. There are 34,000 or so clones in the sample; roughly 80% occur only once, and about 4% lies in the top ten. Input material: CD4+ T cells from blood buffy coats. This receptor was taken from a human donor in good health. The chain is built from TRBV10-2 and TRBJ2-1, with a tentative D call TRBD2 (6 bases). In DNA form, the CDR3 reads TGCGCCACCGGGGGTTTGTATTCGGGTGAGCAGTTCTTC. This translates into CATGGLYSGEQFF.